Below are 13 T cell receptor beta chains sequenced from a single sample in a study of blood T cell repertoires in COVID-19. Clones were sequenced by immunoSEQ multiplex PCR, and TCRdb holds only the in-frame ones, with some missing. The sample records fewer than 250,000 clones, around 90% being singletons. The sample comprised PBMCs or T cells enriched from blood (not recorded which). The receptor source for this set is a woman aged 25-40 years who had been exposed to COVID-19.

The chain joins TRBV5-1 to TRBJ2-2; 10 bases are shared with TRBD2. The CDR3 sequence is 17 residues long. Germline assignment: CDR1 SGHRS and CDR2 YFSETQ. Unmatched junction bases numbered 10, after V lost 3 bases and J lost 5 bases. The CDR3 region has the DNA TGCGCCAGCAGCTACTCTAGCGGGAGATTGAGGACCGGGGAGCTGTTTTTT. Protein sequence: CASSYSSGRLRTGELFF.

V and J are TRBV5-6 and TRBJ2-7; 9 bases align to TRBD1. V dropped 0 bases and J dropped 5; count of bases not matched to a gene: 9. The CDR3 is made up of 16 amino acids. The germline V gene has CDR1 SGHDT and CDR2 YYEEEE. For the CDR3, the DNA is TGTGCCAGCAGCTTGGCCAACAGGGGGCTTGTAGACGAGCAGTACTTC. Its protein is CASSLANRGLVDEQYF.

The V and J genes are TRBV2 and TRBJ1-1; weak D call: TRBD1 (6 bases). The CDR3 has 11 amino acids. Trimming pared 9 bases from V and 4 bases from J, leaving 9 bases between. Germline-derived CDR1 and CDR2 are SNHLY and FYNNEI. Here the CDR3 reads CASPGATEAFF. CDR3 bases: TGTGCCAGTCCAGGGGCCACTGAAGCTTTCTTT.

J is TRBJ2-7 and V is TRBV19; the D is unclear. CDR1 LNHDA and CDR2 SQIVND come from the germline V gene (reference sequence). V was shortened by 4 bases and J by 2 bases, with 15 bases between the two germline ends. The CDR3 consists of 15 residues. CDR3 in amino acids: CASSNLLDGAYEQYF. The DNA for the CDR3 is TGTGCCAGTAGTAACCTCCTCGACGGAGCCTACGAGCAGTACTTC.

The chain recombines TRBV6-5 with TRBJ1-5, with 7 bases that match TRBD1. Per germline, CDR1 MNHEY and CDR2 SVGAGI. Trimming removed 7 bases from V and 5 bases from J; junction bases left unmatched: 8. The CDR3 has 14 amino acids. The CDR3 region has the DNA TGTGCCAGCACGAGACAGGGACCCTATCAGCCCCAGCATTTT. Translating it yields CASTRQGPYQPQHF.

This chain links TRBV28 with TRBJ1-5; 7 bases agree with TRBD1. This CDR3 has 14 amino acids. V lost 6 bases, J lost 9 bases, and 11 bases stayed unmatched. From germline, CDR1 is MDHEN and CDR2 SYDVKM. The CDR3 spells CASSLSGTARPQHF. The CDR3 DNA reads TGTGCCAGCAGCCTCTCCGGGACAGCTCGGCCCCAGCATTTT.

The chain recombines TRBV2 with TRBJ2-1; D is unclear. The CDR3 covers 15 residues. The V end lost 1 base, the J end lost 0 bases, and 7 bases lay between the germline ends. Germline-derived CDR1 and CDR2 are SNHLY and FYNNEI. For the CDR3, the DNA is TGTGCCAGCAGTGAAGACCGGAGCTCCTACAATGAGCAGTTCTTC. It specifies CASSEDRSSYNEQFF.

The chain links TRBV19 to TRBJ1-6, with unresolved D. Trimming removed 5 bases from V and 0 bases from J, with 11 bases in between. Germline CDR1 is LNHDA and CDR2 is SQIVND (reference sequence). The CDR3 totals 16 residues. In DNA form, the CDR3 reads TGTGCCAGTAGTCTGGCGGGAAGCTCCTATAATTCACCCCTCCACTTT. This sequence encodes CASSLAGSSYNSPLHF.

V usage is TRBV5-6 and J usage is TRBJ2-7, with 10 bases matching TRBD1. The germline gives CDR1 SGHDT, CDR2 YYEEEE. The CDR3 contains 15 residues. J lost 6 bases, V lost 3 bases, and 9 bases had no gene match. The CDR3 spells CASSWGTGENGEQYF. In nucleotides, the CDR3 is TGTGCCAGCAGCTGGGGGACAGGGGAAAACGGCGAGCAGTACTTC.

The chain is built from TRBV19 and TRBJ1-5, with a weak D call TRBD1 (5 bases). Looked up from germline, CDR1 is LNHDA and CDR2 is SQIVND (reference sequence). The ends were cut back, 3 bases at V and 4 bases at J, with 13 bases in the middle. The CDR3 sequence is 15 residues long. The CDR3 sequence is CASSIGGKGNQPQHF. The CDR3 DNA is TGTGCCAGTAGTATCGGGGGTAAAGGAAATCAGCCCCAGCATTTT.

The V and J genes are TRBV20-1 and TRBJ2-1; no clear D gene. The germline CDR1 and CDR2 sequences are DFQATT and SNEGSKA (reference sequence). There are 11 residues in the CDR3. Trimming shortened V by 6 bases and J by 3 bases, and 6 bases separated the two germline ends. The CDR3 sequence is CSAASYNEQFF. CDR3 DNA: TGCAGTGCGGCCAGCTACAATGAGCAGTTCTTC.

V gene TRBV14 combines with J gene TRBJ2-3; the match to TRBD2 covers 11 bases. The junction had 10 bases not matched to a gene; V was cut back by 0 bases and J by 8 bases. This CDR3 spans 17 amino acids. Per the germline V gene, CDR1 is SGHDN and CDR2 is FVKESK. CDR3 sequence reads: CASSQDLAGGPSVTQYF. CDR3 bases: TGTGCCAGCAGCCAAGATTTAGCGGGAGGGCCATCCGTTACGCAGTATTTT.

The CDR3 sequence: CASSYSIQGTHYGYTF. CDR3 nucleotide sequence: TGTGCCAGCAGTTACTCGATACAGGGGACCCACTATGGCTACACCTTC. This sequence joins TRBV6-5 and TRBJ1-2; 7 bases fit TRBD1. The CDR3 sequence is 16 residues long. The V gene end was trimmed by 0 bases and the J gene end by 3 bases; junction bases not matched to a gene: 7. Germline CDR1 MNHEY, CDR2 SVGAGI.